This is a list of T cell receptor beta chains from one sample in a study of monozygotic twins with cystic fibrosis. Method: immunoSEQ multiplex PCR; TCRdb's copy keeps in-frame clones and lacks some. The sample comprises under 11,000 clones, 95% to 97% of which are singletons, and 0.8% to 0.95% rests with the top ten. The material sequenced was blood. These receptors all come from a boy between 10 and 17 years old with cystic fibrosis. Both conserved end residues are part of each CDR3. The order of the fields is V gene, J gene, CDR3 length, D gene, CDR3 protein. The D gene is left open where the match is weak.

TRBV30	TRBJ1-4	15	.	CAWSVQGRAREKLFF
TRBV2	TRBJ2-1	14	.	CASSLDLPRDEQFF
TRBV7-8	TRBJ2-1	15	TRBD2	CASSSRDYSYNEQFF
TRBV5-8	TRBJ1-2	14	.	CASSLSPPNVGYTF
TRBV30	TRBJ1-4	16	TRBD1	CAWSGTRTGLSEKLFF
TRBV5-6	TRBJ1-5	17	.	CASSLLQGTGYNQPQHF
TRBV28	TRBJ2-7	18	.	CASRSFRAPIRSSYEQYF
TRBV9	TRBJ2-6	19	.	CASSQTWTGLSSGANVLTF
TRBV19	TRBJ1-3	14	.	CASSLQAAGNTIYF
TRBV6-5	TRBJ1-2	13	.	CASSRRSSYGYTF
TRBV28	TRBJ1-4	14	.	CASGTGGANEKLFF
TRBV7-9	TRBJ2-7	15	TRBD1	CASSFKEQGAREQYF
TRBV10-3	TRBJ2-4	17	.	CAISETPGNLAKNIQYF
TRBV5-1	TRBJ1-5	14	.	CASSPDSSNQPQHF
TRBV7-2	TRBJ2-7	15	TRBD1	CASSLGFRGTYEQYF
TRBV9	TRBJ1-2	14	.	CASSVGKDDYGYTF
TRBV7-9	TRBJ2-7	15	.	CASSPTRDTEYEQYF